This T cell receptor beta chain was identified in a study of T cells in Graves' hyperthyroidism and ophthalmopathy. This clonotype was observed many times. Per the germline V gene, CDR1 is SGHRS and CDR2 is YFSETQ. V lost 4 bases and J 3 bases, leaving 11 bases between the germline ends. This CDR3 is 13 amino acids long. Amplification of TCR beta CDR3 regions used RNA as the template. HTBI primers drove first-round RT-PCR of the TCR CDR3. TCRdb reprocessed the multiplex PCR reads via MiXCR and lists one record per CDR3 protein. The data show 140,000 or so distinct CDR3 sequences, approximately 20% seen once.

This TCR was recovered from a woman in her forties or fifties with Graves' hyperthyroidism that later progressed to Graves' ophthalmopathy. J is TRBJ2-7 and V is TRBV5-1, with D tentatively TRBD2 (5 bases). Sequencing was done on a sample of blood. DNA of the CDR3: TGCGCCAGCAGCCGGGTTGCGGGCTACGAGCAGTACTTC. It yields the protein CASSRVAGYEQYF.